A selection of T cell receptor beta chains follows, all from one sample in a study of cytomegalovirus exposure and HLA in healthy donors. Using immunoSEQ multiplex PCR, the repertoire was profiled, and TCRdb retains in-frame clones only, with some absent. This sample has about 180,000 clones, with around 77% found just once. The sequenced sample was PBMCs. These receptors were collected from a man aged 60 to 69 in good health and CMV-seronegative. The CDR3 runs from the conserved cysteine through the conserved F or W. D genes are given only for firm matches. Size values are once, few and many counts, or a class for expanded clones, and some rows have none.

>TRBV18|NA|NA|TRBJ1-4
CASSLREAEKLFF
TGTGCCAGCTCTCTACGGGAGGCTGAAAAACTGTTTTTT
>TRBV5-4|NA|TRBD2|TRBJ2-2
CASSQREGFTGELFF
TGTGCCAGCAGCCAACGGGAGGGGTTCACCGGGGAGCTGTTTTTT
>TRBV18|NA|TRBD2|TRBJ2-7
CASSEGLAGAYEQYF
TGTGCCAGCTCGGAGGGACTAGCGGGAGCCTACGAGCAGTACTTC
>TRBV7-2|few|NA|TRBJ1-5
CASSRRWRQPQNF
TGTGCCAGCAGCCGACGCTGGAGACAGCCCCAGAATTTT
>TRBV19|NA|NA|TRBJ2-7
CASSSTNHEQYF
TGTGCCAGTAGCTCCACAAACCACGAGCAGTACTTC
>TRBV27|NA|TRBD2|TRBJ2-1
CASNFVRLAVHNEQFF
TGTGCCAGCAATTTTGTCCGGCTAGCGGTCCACAATGAGCAGTTCTTC
>TRBV5-4|few|TRBD1|TRBJ2-7
CASSPTGGSYEQYF
TGTGCCAGCAGCCCTACAGGGGGCTCCTACGAGCAGTACTTC
>TRBV10-3|NA|NA|TRBJ2-1
CAITRGQGDNEQFF
TGTGCCATCACCCGGGGGCAGGGGGACAATGAGCAGTTCTTC
>TRBV29-1|NA|NA|TRBJ2-7
CSVEAGYEQYF
TGCAGCGTTGAAGCCGGTTACGAGCAGTACTTC
>TRBV9|NA|NA|TRBJ2-7
CASSPGGYEQYF
TGTGCCAGCAGTCCCGGGGGATACGAGCAGTACTTC
>TRBV19|NA|NA|TRBJ1-1
CASSMYGGGGTEAFF
TGTGCCAGTAGTATGTACGGGGGAGGCGGCACTGAAGCTTTCTTT
>TRBV6-6|few|TRBD2|TRBJ2-5
CASSLGWGGMETQYF
TGTGCCAGCAGTTTAGGGTGGGGGGGGATGGAGACCCAGTACTTC
>TRBV6-1|NA|NA|TRBJ2-4
CASSAQGNQYF
TGTGCCAGCAGTGCACAGGGTAATCAGTACTTC
>TRBV6-1|NA|NA|TRBJ1-1
CASRGGVMNTEAFF
TGTGCCAGCAGGGGGGGAGTGATGAACACTGAAGCTTTCTTT
>TRBV4-2|NA|NA|TRBJ1-2
CASSQRGLANYGYTF
TGTGCCAGCAGCCAACGGGGACTAGCTAACTATGGCTACACCTTC
>TRBV2|few|TRBD1|TRBJ2-5
CASSEGTGGSQETQYF
TGTGCCAGCAGTGAAGGGACAGGGGGCAGTCAGGAGACCCAGTACTTC
>TRBV18|NA|NA|TRBJ2-6
CASSPRETGANVLTF
TGTGCCAGCTCACCACGGGAGACTGGGGCCAACGTCCTGACTTTC
>TRBV30|NA|TRBD2|TRBJ2-3
CAWSDFSGRLGGPSDTQYF
TGTGCCTGGAGTGATTTTAGCGGGAGGCTAGGTGGTCCATCCGATACGCAGTATTTT
>TRBV5-1|once|NA|TRBJ2-1
CASSLGGGGQHNEQFF
TGCGCCAGCAGCTTGGGGGGGGGCGGGCAGCACAATGAGCAGTTCTTC
>TRBV7-2|NA|TRBD2|TRBJ2-1
CASSALSLSGGAAYNEQFF
TGTGCCAGCAGCGCCCTTAGCCTTAGCGGGGGTGCGGCCTACAATGAGCAGTTCTTC
>TRBV29-1|NA|NA|TRBJ2-1
CSVEVTYNEQFF
TGCAGCGTTGAAGTTACCTACAATGAGCAGTTCTTC
>TRBV27|NA|TRBD1|TRBJ1-4
CASSLRSRDRGTNEKLFF
TGTGCCAGCAGTTTACGGTCCCGGGACAGGGGTACTAATGAAAAACTGTTTTTT
>TRBV5-6|NA|TRBD1|TRBJ1-6
CASTWGQGADSPLHF
TGTGCCAGCACCTGGGGACAGGGGGCAGATTCACCCCTCCACTTT
>TRBV7-8|few|NA|TRBJ2-1
CASSPLVYNEQFF
TGTGCCAGCAGCCCCCTCGTTTACAATGAGCAGTTCTTC
>TRBV4-3|NA|TRBD2|TRBJ2-2
CASSQDFAGVAGELFF
TGCGCCAGCAGCCAAGATTTCGCGGGAGTTGCCGGGGAGCTGTTTTTT
>TRBV4-3|few|TRBD1|TRBJ2-2
CASSHGTGGKNGELFF
TGCGCCAGCAGCCATGGGACAGGGGGCAAGAACGGGGAGCTGTTTTTT
>TRBV4-3|NA|TRBD1|TRBJ1-4
CASSQMDRDIQLFF
TGCGCCAGCAGCCAAATGGACAGGGATATACAACTGTTTTTT
>TRBV6-5|NA|NA|TRBJ2-2
CASSYLPAENTGELFF
TGTGCCAGCAGTTATCTCCCAGCGGAGAACACCGGGGAGCTGTTTTTT
>TRBV18|few|NA|TRBJ1-2
CASSPGGREGYPF
TGTGCCAGCTCACCTGGAGGGCGGGAAGGCTACCCCTTC
>TRBV5-1|once|TRBD2|TRBJ2-3
CASSPGLAGGTDTQYF
TGCGCCAGCAGCCCAGGACTAGCGGGGGGCACAGATACGCAGTATTTT
>TRBV6-5|NA|NA|TRBJ1-2
CASRQGLGYTF
TGTGCCAGCAGACAGGGTTTAGGCTACACCTTC
>TRBV2|NA|NA|TRBJ1-2
CASSDDYGYTF
TGTGCCAGCAGTGACGACTATGGCTACACCTTC
>TRBV5-4|NA|NA|TRBJ1-2
CASSSTLLTVTYGYTF
TGTGCCAGCAGCAGCACCCTCTTGACAGTGACCTATGGCTACACCTTC
>TRBV9|once|TRBD1|TRBJ1-4
CASSVGVGGADEKLFF
TGTGCCAGCAGCGTAGGGGTAGGGGGCGCTGATGAAAAACTGTTTTTT
>TRBV27|NA|NA|TRBJ1-2
CASSLKTAANYGYTF
TGTGCCAGCAGTCTAAAGACAGCCGCTAACTATGGCTACACCTTC
>TRBV4-2|NA|TRBD1|TRBJ1-1
CASSQGATGAGTEAFF
TGTGCCAGCAGCCAAGGGGCGACAGGGGCCGGCACTGAAGCTTTCTTT
>TRBV6-1|NA|TRBD1|TRBJ2-5
CASNRQGSQETQYF
TGTGCCAGCAACCGACAGGGGAGCCAAGAGACCCAGTACTTC
>TRBV7-9|NA|TRBD1|TRBJ2-7
CASSTRTGVNEQYF
TGTGCCAGCAGCACCCGGACAGGGGTGAACGAGCAGTACTTC
>TRBV11-3|NA|TRBD1|TRBJ1-1
CASSPDRVTEAFF
TGTGCCAGCAGCCCCGACAGGGTTACTGAAGCTTTCTTT
>TRBV18|NA|TRBD1|TRBJ2-3
CASSPQGTDTDTQYF
TGTGCCAGCTCACCACAAGGGACAGATACAGATACGCAGTATTTT
>TRBV7-2|NA|TRBD1|TRBJ2-4
CASSLTGDIQYF
TGTGCCAGCAGCTTGACAGGGGACATTCAGTACTTC
>TRBV30|NA|NA|TRBJ1-2
CAWSGVLRGGYTF
TGTGCCTGGAGTGGGGTCCTTCGGGGAGGCTACACCTTC
>TRBV14|NA|TRBD2|TRBJ2-7
CASSQTLGTSRFYEQYF
TGTGCCAGCAGCCAGACCCTCGGGACTAGCAGATTCTACGAGCAGTACTTC
>TRBV7-6|NA|TRBD2|TRBJ2-1
CASSLWAFGAGAYNEQFF
TGTGCCAGCAGCTTATGGGCGTTCGGAGCGGGGGCCTACAATGAGCAGTTCTTC
>TRBV5-6|NA|NA|TRBJ1-1
CASSRTAGTEAFF
TGTGCCAGCAGTCGCACCGCGGGGACTGAAGCTTTCTTT
>TRBV5-4|NA|NA|TRBJ1-2
CASSLGQVGNGYTF
TGTGCCAGCAGCTTGGGACAGGTTGGCAATGGCTACACCTTC
>TRBV6-1|NA|NA|TRBJ2-7
CASSEGGLGREQYF
TGTGCCAGCAGTGAGGGGGGGCTGGGAAGAGAGCAGTACTTC
>TRBV6-5|NA|NA|TRBJ1-3
CASSYSQASGNTIYF
TGTGCCAGCAGTTACAGCCAGGCCTCTGGAAACACCATATATTTT
>TRBV5-1|NA|NA|TRBJ1-1
CASSSWRGLGDTEAFF
TGCGCCAGCAGCTCCTGGCGGGGCCTTGGGGACACTGAAGCTTTCTTT
>TRBV5-8|NA|NA|TRBJ1-2
CASSMRSDRRYGYTF
TGTGCCAGCAGCATGAGATCCGACCGGAGGTATGGCTACACCTTC
>TRBV18|few|TRBD2|TRBJ2-7
CASSPSGGGYEQYF
TGTGCCAGCTCACCTTCGGGGGGGGGTTACGAGCAGTACTTC
>TRBV5-1|NA|NA|TRBJ2-3
CASSVSRADTQYF
TGCGCCAGCAGCGTAAGCAGGGCAGATACGCAGTATTTT
>TRBV6-1|NA|NA|TRBJ2-5
CASSQQIQETQYF
TGTGCCAGCAGTCAACAGATTCAAGAGACCCAGTACTTC
>TRBV4-3|NA|NA|TRBJ2-1
CASSQASGSRTRDEQFF
TGCGCCAGCAGCCAAGCTTCCGGTAGCCGGACCAGGGATGAGCAGTTCTTC
>TRBV5-1|NA|NA|TRBJ1-6
CASSLLGDTGNSPLHF
TGCGCCAGCAGCTTGCTGGGAGACACGGGTAATTCACCCCTCCACTTT